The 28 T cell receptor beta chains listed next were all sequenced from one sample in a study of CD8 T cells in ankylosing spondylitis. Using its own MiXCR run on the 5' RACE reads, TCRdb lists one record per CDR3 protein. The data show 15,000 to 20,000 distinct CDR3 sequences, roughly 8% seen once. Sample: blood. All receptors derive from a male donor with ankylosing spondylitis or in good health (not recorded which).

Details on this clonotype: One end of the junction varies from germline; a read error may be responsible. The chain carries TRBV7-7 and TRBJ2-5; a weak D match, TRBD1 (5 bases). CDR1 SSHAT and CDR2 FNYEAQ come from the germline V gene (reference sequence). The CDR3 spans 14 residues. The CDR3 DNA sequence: TGTGCTAGCAGCTTGACAGCCCTCCGAGAGACCCAGTACTTC. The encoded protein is CASSLTALRETQYF.

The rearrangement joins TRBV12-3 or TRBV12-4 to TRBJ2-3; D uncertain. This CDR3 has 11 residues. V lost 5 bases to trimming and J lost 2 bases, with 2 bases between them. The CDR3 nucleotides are TGTGCCAGCAGTATCACAGATACGCAGTATTTT. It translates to CASSITDTQYF.

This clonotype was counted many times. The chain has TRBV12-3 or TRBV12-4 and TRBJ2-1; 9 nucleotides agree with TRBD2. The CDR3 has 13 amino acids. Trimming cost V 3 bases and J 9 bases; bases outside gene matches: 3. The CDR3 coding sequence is TGTGCCAGCAGTTTCGCGGGGGGGACTGAGCAGTTCTTC. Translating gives CASSFAGGTEQFF.

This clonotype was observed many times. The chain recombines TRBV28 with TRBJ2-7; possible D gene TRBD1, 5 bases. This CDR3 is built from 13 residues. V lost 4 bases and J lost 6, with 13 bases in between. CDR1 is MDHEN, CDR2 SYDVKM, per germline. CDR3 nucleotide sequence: TGTGCCAGCAGTTGGGCTCAGGGTGGCGAGCAGTACTTC. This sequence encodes CASSWAQGGEQYF.

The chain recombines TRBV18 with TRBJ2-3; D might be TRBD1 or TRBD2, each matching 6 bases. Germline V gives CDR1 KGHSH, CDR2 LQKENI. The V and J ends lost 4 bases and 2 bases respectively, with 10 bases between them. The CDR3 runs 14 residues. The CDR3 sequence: CASSRGGTTDTQYF. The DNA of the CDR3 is TGTGCCAGCTCACGAGGGGGGACCACAGATACGCAGTATTTT.

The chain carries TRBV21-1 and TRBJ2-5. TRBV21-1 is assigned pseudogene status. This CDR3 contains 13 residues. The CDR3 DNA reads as TGTGCCAGCAGCAAAGACGGCCAAGAGACCCAGTACTTC. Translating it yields CASSKDGQETQYF.

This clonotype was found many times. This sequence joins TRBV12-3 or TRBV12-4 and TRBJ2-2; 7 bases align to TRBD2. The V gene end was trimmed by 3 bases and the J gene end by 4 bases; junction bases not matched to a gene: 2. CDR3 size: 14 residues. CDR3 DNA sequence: TGTGCCAGCAGTTTTGGCGGGGGCACCGGGGAGCTGTTTTTT. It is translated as CASSFGGGTGELFF.

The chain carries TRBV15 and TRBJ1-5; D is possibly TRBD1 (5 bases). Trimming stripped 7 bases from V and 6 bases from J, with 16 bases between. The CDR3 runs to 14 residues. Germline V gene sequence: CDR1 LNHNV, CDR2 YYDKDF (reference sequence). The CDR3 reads CATTLVGVGQPQHF. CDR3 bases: TGTGCCACCACCCTGGTGGGGGTAGGTCAGCCCCAGCATTTT.

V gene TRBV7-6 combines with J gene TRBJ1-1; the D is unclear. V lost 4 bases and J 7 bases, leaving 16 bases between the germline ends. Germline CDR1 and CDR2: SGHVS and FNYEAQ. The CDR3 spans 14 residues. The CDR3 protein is CASSSLGANGEAFF. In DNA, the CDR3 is TGTGCCAGCAGCTCCCTAGGAGCTAATGGTGAAGCTTTCTTT.

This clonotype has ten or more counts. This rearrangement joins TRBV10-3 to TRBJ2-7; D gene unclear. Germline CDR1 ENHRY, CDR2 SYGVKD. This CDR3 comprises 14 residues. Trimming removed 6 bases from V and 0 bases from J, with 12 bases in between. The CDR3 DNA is TGTGCCATCAGCCGGACGGGCGACTCCTACGAGCAGTACTTC. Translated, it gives CAISRTGDSYEQYF.

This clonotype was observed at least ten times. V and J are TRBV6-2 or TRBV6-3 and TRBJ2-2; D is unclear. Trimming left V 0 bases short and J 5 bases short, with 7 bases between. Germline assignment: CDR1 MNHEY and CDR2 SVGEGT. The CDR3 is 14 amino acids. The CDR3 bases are TGTGCCAGCAGTTACTCAAGAGGTACCGGGGAGCTGTTTTTT. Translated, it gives CASSYSRGTGELFF.

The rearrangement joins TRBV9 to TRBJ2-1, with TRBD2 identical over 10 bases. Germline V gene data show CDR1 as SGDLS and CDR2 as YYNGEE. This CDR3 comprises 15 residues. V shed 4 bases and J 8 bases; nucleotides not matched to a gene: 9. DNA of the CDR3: TGTGCCAGCAGCAGCACTAGCGGGAAAGGCGATGAGCAGTTCTTC. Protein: CASSSTSGKGDEQFF. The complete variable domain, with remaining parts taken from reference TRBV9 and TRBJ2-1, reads DSGVTQTPKHLITATGQRVTLRCSPRSGDLSVYWYQQSLDQGLQFLIQYYNGEERAKGNILERFSAQQFPDLHSELNLSSLELGDSALYFCASSSTSGKGDEQFFGPGTRLTVL.

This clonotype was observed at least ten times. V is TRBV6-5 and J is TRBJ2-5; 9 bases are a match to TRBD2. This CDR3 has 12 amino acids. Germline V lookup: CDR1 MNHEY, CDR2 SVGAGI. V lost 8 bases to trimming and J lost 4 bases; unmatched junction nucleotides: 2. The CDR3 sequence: CASGRGGETQYF. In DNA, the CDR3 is TGTGCCAGCGGGCGGGGGGGAGAGACCCAGTACTTC.

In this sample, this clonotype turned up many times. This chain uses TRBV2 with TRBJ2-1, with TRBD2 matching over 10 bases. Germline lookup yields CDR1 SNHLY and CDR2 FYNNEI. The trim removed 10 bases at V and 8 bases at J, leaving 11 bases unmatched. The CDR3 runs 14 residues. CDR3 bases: TGTGCCACCACTCTAGCGGGAGCATATTATGAGCAGTTCTTC. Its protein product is CATTLAGAYYEQFF.

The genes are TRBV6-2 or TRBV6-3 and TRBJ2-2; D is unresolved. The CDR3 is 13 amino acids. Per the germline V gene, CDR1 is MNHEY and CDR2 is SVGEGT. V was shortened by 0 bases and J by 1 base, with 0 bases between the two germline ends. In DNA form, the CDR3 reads TGTGCCAGCAGTTACTCGAACACCGGGGAGCTGTTTTTT. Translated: CASSYSNTGELFF.

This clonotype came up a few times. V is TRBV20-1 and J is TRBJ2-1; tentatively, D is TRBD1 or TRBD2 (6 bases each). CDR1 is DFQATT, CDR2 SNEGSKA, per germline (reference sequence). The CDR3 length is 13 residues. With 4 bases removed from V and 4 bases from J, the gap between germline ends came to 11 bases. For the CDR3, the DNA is TGCAGTGCTAACAGGGACTCTTACAATGAGCAGTTCTTC. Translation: CSANRDSYNEQFF.

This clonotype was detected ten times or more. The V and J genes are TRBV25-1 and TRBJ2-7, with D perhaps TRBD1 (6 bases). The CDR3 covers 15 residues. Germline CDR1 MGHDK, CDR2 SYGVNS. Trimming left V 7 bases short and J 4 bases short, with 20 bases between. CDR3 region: CASTPRRGPFYEQYF. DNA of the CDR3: TGTGCCAGCACCCCCCGCAGGGGCCCGTTTTACGAGCAGTACTTC.

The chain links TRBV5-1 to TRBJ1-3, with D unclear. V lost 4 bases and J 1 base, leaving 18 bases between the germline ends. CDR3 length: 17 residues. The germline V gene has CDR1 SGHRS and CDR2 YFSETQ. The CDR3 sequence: CASSLRPGNPSGNTIYF. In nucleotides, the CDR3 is TGCGCCAGCAGCCTCCGTCCCGGAAACCCATCTGGAAACACCATATATTTT.

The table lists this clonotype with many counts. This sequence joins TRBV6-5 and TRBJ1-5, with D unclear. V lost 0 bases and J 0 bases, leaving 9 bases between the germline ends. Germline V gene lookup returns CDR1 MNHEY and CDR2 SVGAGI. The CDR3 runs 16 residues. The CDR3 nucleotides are TGTGCCAGCAGTTACTCGTACAGCTATAGCAATCAGCCCCAGCATTTT. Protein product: CASSYSYSYSNQPQHF.

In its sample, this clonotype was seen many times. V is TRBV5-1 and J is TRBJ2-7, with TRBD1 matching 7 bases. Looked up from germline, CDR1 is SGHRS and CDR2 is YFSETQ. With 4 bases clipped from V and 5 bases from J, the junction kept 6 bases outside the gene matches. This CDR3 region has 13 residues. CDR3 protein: CASSEGQLDEQYF. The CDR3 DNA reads TGCGCCAGCAGCGAGGGACAGCTTGACGAGCAGTACTTC.

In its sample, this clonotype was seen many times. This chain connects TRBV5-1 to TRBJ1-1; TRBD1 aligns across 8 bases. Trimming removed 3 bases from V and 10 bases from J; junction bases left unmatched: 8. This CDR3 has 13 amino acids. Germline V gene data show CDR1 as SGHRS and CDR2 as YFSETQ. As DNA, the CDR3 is TGCGCCAGCAGCTCCAGGGGGCTCAATAGAGCTTTCTTT. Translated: CASSSRGLNRAFF.

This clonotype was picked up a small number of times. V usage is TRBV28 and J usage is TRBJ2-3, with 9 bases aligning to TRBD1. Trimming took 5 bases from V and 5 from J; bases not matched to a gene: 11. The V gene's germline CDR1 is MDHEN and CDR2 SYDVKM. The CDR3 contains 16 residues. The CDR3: CASSPRDRVQVDTQYF. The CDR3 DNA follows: TGTGCCAGCAGTCCCCGGGACAGGGTTCAGGTAGATACGCAGTATTTT. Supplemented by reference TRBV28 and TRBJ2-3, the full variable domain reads DVKVTQSSRYLVKRTGEKVFLECVQDMDHENMFWYRQDPGLGLRLIYFSYDVKMKEKGDIPEGYSVSREKKERFSLILESASTNQTSMYLCASSPRDRVQVDTQYFGPGTRLTVL.

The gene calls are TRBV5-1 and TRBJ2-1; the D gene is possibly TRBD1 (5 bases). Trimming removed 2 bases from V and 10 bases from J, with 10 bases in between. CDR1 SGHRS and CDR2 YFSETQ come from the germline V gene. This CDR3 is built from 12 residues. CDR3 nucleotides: TGCGCCAGCAGCTTTAGGGGCCAAGAGCAGTTCTTC. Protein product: CASSFRGQEQFF.

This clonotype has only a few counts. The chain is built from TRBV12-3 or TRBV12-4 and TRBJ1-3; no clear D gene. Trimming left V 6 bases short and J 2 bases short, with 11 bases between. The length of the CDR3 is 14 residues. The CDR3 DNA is TGTGCCAGCAGAGGTCCGACAACTGGAAACACCATATATTTT. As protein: CASRGPTTGNTIYF.

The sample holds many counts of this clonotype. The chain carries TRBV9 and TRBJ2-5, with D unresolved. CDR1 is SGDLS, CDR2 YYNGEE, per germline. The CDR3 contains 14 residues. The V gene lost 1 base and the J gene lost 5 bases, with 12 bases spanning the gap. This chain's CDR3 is CASSVQGIGETQYF. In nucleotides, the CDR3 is TGTGCCAGCAGCGTACAAGGGATTGGGGAGACCCAGTACTTC.

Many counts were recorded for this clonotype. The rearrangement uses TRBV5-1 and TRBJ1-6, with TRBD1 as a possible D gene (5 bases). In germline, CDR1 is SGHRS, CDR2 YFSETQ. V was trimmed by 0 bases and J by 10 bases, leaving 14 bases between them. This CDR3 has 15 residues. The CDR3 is CASSLGDGMGSPLHF. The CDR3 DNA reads TGCGCCAGCAGCTTGGGGGACGGCATGGGATCACCCCTCCACTTT.

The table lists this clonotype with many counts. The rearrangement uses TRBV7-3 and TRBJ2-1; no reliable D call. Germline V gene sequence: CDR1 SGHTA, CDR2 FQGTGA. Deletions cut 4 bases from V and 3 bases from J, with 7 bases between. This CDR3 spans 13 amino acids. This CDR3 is CASSYNSYNEQFF. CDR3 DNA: TGTGCCAGCAGCTACAACAGCTACAATGAGCAGTTCTTC. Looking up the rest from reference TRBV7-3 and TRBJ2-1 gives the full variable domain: GAGVSQTPSNKVTEKGKYVELRCDPISGHTALYWYRQSLGQGPEFLIYFQGTGAADDSGLPNDRFFAVRPEGSVSTLKIQRTERGDSAVYLCASSYNSYNEQFFGPGTRLTVL.

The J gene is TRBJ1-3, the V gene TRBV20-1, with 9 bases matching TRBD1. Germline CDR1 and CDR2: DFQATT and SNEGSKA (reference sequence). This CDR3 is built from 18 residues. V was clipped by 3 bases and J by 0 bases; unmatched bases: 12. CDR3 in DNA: TGCAGTGCTAGTGAATTACGGACAGGGGAGCTCTCTGGAAACACCATATATTTT. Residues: CSASELRTGELSGNTIYF.